The present T cell receptor beta chain was sequenced within a study of cytomegalovirus exposure and HLA in healthy donors. The PCR contained 60 Vbeta and 13 Jbeta primers. TCRdb's table, derived via immunoSEQ multiplex PCR, lists solely in-frame clones and lacks some. The table records approximately 120,000 clones, approximately 80% of them present only once. Deletions cut 7 bases from V and 1 base from J, with 12 bases between. The CDR3 is 14 residues long. Germline V gene lookup returns CDR1 MNHNS and CDR2 SASEGT. Remarks on this clone: What it recognizes is unknown.

Study findings and constraints: There were reportedly fewer N-insertions in an Asian-associated ancestry cluster than the approximately 640-donor mean, in a later analysis.

The rearrangement uses TRBV6-1 and TRBJ2-3; D perhaps matches TRBD2 (5 bases). This sequence was found in a woman in her twenties or thirties in good health and CMV-seronegative. The sequencing input was PBMCs. For the CDR3, the DNA is TGTGCCAGCATCCGGACTGGCCGCACAGATACGCAGTATTTT. Protein sequence: CASIRTGRTDTQYF.